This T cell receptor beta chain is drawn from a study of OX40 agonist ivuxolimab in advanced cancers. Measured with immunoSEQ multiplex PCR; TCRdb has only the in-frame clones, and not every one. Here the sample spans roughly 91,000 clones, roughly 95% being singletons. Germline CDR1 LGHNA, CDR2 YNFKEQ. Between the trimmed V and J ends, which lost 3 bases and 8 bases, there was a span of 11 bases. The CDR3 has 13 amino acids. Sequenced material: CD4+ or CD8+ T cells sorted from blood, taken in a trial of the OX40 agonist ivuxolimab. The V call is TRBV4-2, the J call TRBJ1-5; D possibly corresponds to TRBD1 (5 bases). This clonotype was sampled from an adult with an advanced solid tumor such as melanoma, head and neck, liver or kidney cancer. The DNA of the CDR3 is TGTGCCAGCAGCCAGTCGGGGGTTGAGCCCCAGCATTTT. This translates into CASSQSGVEPQHF.